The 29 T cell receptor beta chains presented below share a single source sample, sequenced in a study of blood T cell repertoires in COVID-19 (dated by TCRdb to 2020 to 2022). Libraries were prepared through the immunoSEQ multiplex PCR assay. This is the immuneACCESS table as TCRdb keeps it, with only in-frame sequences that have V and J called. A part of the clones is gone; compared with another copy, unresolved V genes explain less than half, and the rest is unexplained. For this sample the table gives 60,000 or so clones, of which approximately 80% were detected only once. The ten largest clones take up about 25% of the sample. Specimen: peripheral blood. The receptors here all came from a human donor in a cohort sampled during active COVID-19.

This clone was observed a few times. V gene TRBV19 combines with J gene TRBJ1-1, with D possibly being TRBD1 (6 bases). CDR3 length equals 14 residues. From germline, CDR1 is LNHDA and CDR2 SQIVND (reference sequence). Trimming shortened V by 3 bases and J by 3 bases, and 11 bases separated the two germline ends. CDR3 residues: CASSIGQGYTEAFF. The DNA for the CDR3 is TGTGCCAGTAGTATCGGTCAGGGGTACACTGAAGCTTTCTTT.

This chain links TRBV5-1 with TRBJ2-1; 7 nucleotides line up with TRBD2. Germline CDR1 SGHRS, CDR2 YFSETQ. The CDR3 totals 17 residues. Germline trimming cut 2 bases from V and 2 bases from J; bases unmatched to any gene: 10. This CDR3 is CASSFQNGRSPYNEQFF. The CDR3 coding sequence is TGCGCCAGCAGCTTCCAGAACGGGAGGTCGCCCTACAATGAGCAGTTCTTC.

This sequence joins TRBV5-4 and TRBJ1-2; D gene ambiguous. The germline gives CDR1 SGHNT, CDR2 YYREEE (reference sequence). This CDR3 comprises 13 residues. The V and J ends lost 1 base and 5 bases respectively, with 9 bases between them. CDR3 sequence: CASSLSSDYGYTF. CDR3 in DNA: TGTGCCAGCAGCTTGAGCAGCGATTATGGCTACACCTTC.

In DNA, the CDR3 is TGTGCCAGCAGCCAACGAATTTTCAGGGTTGCCCGGGGGGACACTGAAGCTTTCTTT. This translates into CASSQRIFRVARGDTEAFF. J is TRBJ1-1 and V is TRBV7-2; perhaps TRBD1 as D (5 bases). Trimming stripped 5 bases from V and 3 bases from J, with 28 bases between. The CDR3 extends over 19 amino acids. Germline V lookup: CDR1 SGHTA, CDR2 FQGNSA.

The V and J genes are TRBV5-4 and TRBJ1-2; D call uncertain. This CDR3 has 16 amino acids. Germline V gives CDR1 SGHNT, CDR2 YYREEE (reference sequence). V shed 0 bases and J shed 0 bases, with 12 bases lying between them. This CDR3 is CASSLGGIMANYGYTF. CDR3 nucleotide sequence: TGTGCCAGCAGCTTGGGAGGGATCATGGCTAACTATGGCTACACCTTC.

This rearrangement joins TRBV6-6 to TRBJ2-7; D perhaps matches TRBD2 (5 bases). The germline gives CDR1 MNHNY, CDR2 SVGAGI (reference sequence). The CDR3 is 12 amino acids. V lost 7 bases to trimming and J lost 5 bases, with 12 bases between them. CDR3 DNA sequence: TGTGCCAGCATGGGTGAAGCGGACGAGCAGTACTTC. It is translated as CASMGEADEQYF.

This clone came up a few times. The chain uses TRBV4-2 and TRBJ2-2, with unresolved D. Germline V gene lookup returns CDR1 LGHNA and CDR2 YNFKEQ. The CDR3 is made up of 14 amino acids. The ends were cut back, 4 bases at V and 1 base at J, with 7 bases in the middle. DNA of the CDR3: TGTGCCAGCAGCCGGCCTGGGAACACCGGGGAGCTGTTTTTT. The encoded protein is CASSRPGNTGELFF.

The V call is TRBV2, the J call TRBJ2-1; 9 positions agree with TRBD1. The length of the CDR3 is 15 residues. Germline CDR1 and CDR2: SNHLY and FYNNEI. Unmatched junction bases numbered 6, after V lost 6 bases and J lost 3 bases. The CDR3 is CASRPGQGYYNEQFF. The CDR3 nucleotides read TGTGCCAGCAGGCCGGGACAGGGATACTACAATGAGCAGTTCTTC.

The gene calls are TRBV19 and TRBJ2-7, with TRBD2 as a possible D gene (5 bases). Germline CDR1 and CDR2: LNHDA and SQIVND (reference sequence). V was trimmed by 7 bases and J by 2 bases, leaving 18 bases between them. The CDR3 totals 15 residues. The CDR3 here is CASTMAGRGTYEQYF. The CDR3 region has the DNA TGTGCCAGTACCATGGCGGGCCGGGGAACCTACGAGCAGTACTTC.

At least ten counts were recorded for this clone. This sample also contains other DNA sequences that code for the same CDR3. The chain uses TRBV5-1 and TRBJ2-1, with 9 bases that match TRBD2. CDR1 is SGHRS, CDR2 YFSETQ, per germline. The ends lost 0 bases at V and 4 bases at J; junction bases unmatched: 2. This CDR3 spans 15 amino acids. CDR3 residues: CASSLGLAEYNEQFF. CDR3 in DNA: TGCGCCAGCAGCTTGGGACTAGCGGAATACAATGAGCAGTTCTTC.

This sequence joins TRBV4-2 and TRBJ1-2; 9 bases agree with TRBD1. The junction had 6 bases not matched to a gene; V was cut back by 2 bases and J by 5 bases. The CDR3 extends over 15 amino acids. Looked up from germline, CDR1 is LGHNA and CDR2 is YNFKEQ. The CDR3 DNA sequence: TGTGCCAGCAGCCAAATAACGGGACAGGGATATGGCTACACCTTC. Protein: CASSQITGQGYGYTF.

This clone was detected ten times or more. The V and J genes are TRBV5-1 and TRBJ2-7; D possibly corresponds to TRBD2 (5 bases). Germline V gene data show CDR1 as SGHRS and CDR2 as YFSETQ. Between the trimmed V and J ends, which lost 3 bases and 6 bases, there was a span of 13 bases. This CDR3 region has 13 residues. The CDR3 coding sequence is TGCGCCAGCAGCTATGGGGAAGGAGGCGAGCAGTACTTC. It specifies CASSYGEGGEQYF.

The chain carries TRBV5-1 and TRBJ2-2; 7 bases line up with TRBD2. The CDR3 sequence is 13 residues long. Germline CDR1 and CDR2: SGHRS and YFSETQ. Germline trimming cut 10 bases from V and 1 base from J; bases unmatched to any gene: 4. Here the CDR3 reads CAGREKNTGELFF. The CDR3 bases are TGCGCCGGGAGGGAGAAGAACACCGGGGAGCTGTTTTTT.

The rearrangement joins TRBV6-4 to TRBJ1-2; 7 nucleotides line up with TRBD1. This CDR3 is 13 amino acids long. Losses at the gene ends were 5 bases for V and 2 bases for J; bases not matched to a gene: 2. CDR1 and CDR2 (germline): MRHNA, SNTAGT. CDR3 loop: CASSPGQNYGYTF. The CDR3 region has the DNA TGTGCCAGCAGTCCGGGACAGAACTATGGCTACACCTTC.

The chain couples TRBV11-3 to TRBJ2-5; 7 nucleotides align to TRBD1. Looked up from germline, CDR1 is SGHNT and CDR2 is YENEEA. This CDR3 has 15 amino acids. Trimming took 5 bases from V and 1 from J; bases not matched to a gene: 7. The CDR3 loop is CASSALRDSQETQYF. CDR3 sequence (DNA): TGTGCCAGCAGCGCGCTCCGGGACAGCCAAGAGACCCAGTACTTC.

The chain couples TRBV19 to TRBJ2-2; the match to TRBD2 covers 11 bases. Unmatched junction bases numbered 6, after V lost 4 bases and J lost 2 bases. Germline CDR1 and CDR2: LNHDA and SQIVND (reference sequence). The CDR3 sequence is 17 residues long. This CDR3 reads CASSKGLAVINTGELFF. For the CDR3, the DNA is TGTGCCAGTAGTAAGGGACTAGCGGTGATAAACACCGGGGAGCTGTTTTTT.

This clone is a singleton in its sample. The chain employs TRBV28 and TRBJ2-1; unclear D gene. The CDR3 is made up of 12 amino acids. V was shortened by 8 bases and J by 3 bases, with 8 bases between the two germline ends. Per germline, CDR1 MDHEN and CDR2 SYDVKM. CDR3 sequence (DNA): TGTGCCAGCTTGGCTAGCTACAATGAGCAGTTCTTC. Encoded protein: CASLASYNEQFF.

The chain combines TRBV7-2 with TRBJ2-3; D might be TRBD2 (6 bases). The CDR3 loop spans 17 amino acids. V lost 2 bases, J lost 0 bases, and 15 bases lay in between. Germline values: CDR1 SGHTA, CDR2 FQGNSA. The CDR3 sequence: CASSLYYSGYSTDTQYF. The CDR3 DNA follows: TGTGCCAGCAGCTTATACTATAGCGGATATAGCACAGATACGCAGTATTTT.

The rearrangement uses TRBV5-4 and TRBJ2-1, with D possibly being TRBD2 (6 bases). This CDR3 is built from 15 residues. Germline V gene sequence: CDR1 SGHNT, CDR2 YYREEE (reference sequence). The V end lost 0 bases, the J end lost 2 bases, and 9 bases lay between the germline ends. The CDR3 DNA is TGTGCCAGCAGCTTGGCGGACTACCCCTACAATGAGCAGTTCTTC. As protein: CASSLADYPYNEQFF.

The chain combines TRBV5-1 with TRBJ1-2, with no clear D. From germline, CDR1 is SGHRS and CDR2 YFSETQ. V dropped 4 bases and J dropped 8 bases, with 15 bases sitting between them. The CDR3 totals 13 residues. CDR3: CASSLEVQRGYTF. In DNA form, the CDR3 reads TGCGCCAGCAGCCTGGAGGTCCAGAGGGGCTACACCTTC. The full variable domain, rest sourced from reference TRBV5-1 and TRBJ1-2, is KAGVTQTPRYLIKTRGQQVTLSCSPISGHRSVSWYQQTPGQGLQFLFEYFSETQRNKGNFPGRFSGRQFSNSRSEMNVSTLELGDSALYLCASSLEVQRGYTFGSGTRLTVV.

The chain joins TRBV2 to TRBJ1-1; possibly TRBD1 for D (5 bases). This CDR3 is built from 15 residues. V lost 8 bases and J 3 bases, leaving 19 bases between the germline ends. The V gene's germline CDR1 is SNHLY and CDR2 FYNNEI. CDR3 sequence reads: CASAGVGGGHTEAFF. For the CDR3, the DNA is TGTGCCAGCGCCGGAGTGGGGGGAGGGCACACTGAAGCTTTCTTT.

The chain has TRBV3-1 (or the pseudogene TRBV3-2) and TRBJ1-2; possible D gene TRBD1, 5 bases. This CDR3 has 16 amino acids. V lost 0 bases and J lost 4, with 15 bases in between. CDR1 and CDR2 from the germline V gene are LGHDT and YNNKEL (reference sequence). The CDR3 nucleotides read TGTGCCAGCAGCCAAGATGGGCAGGGAACTCTCTATGGCTACACCTTC. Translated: CASSQDGQGTLYGYTF.

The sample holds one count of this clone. CDR3 nucleotide sequence: TGTGCCAGCAGCGAGGGACAGTGGCACTATGGCTACACCTTC. Residues: CASSEGQWHYGYTF. The rearrangement links TRBV25-1 to TRBJ1-2; TRBD1 aligns across 7 bases. The CDR3 runs to 14 residues. V shed 6 bases and J 3 bases; nucleotides not matched to a gene: 7. The V gene's germline CDR1 is MGHDK and CDR2 SYGVNS.

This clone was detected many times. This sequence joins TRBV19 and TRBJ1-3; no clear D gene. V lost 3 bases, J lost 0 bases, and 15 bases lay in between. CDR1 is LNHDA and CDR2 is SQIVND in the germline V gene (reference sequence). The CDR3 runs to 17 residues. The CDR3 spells CASSMNGRRHSGNTIYF. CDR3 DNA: TGTGCCAGTAGTATGAATGGGCGAAGACACTCTGGAAACACCATATATTTT.

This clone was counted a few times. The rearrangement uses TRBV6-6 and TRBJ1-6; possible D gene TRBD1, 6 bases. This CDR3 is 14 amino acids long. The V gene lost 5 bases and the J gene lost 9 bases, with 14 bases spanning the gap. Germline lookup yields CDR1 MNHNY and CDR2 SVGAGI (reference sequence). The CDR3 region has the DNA TGTGCCAGCAGTGCGACGGGGGGCGCTTCACCCCTCCACTTT. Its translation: CASSATGGASPLHF.

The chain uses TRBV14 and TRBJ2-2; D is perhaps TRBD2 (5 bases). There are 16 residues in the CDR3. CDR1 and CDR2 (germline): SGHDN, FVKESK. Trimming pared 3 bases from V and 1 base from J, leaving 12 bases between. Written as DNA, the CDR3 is TGTGCCAGCAGCCACCGGAGGAGACGGAACACCGGGGAGCTGTTTTTT. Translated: CASSHRRRRNTGELFF.

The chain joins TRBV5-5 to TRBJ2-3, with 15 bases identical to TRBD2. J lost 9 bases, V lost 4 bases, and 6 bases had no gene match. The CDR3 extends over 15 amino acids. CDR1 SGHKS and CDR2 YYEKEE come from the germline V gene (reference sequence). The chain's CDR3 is CASSQGLAGGETQYF. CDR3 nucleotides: TGTGCCAGCAGCCAGGGACTAGCGGGGGGCGAGACGCAGTATTTT.

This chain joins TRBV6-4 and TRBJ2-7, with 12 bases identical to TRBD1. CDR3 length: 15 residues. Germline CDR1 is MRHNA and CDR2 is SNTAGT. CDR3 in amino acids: CAGQGAGPCRDEQYF. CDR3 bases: TGTGCGGGACAGGGGGCAGGACCCTGCCGTGACGAGCAGTACTTC.

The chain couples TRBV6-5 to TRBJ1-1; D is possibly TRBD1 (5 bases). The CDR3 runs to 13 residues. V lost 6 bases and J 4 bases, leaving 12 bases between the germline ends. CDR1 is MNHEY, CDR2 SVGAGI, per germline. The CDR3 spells CASSRTGGTEAFF. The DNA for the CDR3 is TGTGCCAGCAGCCGGACGGGGGGCACTGAAGCTTTCTTT.